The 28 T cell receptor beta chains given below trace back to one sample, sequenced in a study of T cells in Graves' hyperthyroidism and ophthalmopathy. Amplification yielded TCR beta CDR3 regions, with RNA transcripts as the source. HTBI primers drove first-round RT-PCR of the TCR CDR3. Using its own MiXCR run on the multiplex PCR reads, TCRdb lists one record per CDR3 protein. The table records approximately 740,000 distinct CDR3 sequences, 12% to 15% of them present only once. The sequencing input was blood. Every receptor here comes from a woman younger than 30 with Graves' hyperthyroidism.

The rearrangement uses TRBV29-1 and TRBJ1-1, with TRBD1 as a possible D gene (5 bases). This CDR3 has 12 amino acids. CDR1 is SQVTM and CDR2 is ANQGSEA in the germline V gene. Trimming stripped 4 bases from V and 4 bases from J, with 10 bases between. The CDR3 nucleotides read TGCAGCGTTGTTAATCAGGGCACTGAAGCTTTCTTT. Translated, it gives CSVVNQGTEAFF.

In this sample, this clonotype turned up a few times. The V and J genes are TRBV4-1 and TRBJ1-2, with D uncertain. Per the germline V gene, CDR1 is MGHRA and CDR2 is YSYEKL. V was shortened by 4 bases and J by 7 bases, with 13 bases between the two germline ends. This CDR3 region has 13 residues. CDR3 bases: TGCGCCAGCAGCCCAAAGGGAGGTTTTGGCTACACCTTC. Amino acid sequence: CASSPKGGFGYTF.

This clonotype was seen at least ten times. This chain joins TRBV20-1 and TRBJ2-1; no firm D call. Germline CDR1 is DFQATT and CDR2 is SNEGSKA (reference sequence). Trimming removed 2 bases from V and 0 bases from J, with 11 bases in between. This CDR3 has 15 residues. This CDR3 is CSARNPGTSYNEQFF. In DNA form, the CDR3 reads TGCAGTGCTAGAAATCCGGGTACCTCCTACAATGAGCAGTTCTTC.

DNA of the CDR3: TGTGCCAGCAGCCAAGCGGGGTGGAGGTCCGGCTCCTACGAGCAGTACTTC. Its translation: CASSQAGWRSGSYEQYF. V gene TRBV14 combines with J gene TRBJ2-7; weak D call: TRBD2 (5 bases). The V and J ends lost 1 base and 0 bases respectively, with 16 bases between them. Germline loops: CDR1 SGHDN, CDR2 FVKESK. The CDR3 contains 17 residues.

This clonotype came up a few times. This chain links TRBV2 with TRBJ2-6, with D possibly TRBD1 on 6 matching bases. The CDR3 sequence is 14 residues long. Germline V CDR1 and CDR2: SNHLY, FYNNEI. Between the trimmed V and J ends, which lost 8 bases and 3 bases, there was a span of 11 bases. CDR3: CASGGGFGANVLTF. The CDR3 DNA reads TGTGCCAGCGGGGGCGGGTTTGGGGCCAACGTCCTGACTTTC.

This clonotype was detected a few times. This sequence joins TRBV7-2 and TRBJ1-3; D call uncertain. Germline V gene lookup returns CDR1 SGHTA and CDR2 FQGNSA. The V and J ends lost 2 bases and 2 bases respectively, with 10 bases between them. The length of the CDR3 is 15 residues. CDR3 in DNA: TGTGCCAGCAGCTTATATGGAAACCCTGGAAACACCATATATTTT. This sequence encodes CASSLYGNPGNTIYF.

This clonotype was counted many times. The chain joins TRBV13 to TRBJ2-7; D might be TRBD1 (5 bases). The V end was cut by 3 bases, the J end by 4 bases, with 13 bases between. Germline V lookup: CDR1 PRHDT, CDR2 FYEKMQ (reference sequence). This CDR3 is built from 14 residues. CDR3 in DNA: TGTGCCAGCAGCTTGTCCGCAGGGCTATACGAGCAGTACTTC. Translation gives CASSLSAGLYEQYF.

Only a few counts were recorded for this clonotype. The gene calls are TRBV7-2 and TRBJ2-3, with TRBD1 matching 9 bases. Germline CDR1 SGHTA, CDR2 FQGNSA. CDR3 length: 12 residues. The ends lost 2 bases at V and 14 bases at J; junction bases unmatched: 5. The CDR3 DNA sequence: TGTGCCAGCAGCTTAAGGACAGGGGTACGGTATTTT. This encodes CASSLRTGVRYF.

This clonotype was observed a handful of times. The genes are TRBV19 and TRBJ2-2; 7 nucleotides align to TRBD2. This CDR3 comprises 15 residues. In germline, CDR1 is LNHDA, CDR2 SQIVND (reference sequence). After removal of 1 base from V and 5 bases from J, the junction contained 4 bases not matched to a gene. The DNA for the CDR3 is TGTGCCAGTAGTATAGGGGACTATCGGACCGGGGAGCTGTTTTTT. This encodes CASSIGDYRTGELFF.

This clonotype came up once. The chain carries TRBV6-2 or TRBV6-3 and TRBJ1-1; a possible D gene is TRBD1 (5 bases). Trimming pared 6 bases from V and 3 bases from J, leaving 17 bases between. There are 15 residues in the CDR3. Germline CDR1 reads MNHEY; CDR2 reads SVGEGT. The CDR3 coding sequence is TGTGCCAGCAGCATACAGGACTGGGTAGACACTGAAGCTTTCTTT. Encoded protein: CASSIQDWVDTEAFF.

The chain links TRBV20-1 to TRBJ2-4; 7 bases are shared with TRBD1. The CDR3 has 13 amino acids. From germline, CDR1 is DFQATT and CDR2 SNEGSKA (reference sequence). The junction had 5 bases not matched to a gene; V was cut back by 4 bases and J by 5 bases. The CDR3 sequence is CSAILTGQNIQYF. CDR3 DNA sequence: TGCAGTGCTATTCTGACAGGGCAAAACATTCAGTACTTC.

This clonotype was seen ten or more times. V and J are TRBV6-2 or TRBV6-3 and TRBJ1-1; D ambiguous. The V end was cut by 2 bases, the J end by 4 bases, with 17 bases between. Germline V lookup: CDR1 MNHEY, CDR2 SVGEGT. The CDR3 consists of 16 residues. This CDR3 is CASSYGVGSPGTEAFF. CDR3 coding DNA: TGTGCCAGCAGTTACGGAGTCGGGAGTCCTGGCACTGAAGCTTTCTTT.

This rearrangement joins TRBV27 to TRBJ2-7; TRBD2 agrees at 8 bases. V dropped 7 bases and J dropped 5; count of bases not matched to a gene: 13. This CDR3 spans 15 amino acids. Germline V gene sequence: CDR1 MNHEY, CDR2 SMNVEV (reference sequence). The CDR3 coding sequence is TGTGCCAGCACCTCCCTTGTAGCGGGAAAGGACGAGCAGTACTTC. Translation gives CASTSLVAGKDEQYF.

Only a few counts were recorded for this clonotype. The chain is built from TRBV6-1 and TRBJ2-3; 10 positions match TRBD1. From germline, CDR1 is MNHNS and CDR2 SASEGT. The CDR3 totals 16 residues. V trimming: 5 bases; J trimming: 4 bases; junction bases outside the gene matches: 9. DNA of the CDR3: TGTGCCAGCAGTCCGCGGGACAGGGGCCTCCCAGATACGCAGTATTTT. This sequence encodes CASSPRDRGLPDTQYF.

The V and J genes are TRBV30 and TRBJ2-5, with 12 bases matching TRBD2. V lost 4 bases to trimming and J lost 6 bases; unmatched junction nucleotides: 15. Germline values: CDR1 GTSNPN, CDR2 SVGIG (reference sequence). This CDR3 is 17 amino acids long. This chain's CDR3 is CAWKLARTSGTVKTQYF. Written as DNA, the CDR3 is TGTGCCTGGAAATTAGCTAGGACTAGCGGGACTGTTAAGACCCAGTACTTC.

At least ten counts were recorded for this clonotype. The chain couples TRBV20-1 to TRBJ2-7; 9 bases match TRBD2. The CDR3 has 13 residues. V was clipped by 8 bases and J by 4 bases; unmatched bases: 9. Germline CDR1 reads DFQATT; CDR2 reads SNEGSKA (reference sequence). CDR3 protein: CSRPGTSRYEQYF. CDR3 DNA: TGCAGTCGGCCTGGGACTAGCAGATACGAGCAGTACTTC.

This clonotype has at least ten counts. The CDR3 protein is CASSRDRGGYGYTF. The CDR3 region has the DNA TGTGCCAGCTCCCGGGACAGGGGGGGCTATGGCTACACCTTC. This chain links TRBV7-2 with TRBJ1-2; TRBD1 agrees at 11 bases. Germline loops: CDR1 SGHTA, CDR2 FQGNSA. The CDR3 extends over 14 amino acids. Trimming at V came to 8 bases and at J to 4 bases, leaving 6 bases not matched to a gene.

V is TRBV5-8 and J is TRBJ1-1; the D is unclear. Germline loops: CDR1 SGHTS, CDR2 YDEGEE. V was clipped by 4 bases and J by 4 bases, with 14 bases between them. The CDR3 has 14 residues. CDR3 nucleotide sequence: TGTGCCAGCAGCGTTGGAGTCACGAGCACTGAAGCTTTCTTT. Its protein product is CASSVGVTSTEAFF.

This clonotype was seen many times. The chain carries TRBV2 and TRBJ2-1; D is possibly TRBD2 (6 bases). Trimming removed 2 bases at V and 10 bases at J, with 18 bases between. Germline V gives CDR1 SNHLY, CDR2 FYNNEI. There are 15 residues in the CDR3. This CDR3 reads CASSESRFGRGEQFF. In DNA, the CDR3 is TGTGCCAGCAGTGAATCTCGGTTCGGCCGGGGGGAGCAGTTCTTC.

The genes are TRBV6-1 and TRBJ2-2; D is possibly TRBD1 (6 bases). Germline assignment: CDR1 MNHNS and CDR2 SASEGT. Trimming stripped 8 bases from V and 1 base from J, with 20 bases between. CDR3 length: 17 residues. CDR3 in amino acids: CASHSKSGTRNTGELFF. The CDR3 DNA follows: TGTGCCAGCCATTCTAAGTCTGGGACACGGAACACCGGGGAGCTGTTTTTT.

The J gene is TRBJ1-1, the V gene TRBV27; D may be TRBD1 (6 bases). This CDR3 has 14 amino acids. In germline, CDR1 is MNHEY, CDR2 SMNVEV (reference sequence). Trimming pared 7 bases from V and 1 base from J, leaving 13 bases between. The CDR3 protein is CASTGRGGNTEAFF. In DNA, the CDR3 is TGTGCCAGCACGGGTAGGGGGGGGAACACTGAAGCTTTCTTT.

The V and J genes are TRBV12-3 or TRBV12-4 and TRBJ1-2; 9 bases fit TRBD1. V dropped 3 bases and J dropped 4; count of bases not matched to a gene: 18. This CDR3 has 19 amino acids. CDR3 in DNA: TGTGCCAGCAGTTTCGGGGCGTCGAACCCGGGGACAGGGCTCTATGGCTACACCTTC. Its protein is CASSFGASNPGTGLYGYTF.

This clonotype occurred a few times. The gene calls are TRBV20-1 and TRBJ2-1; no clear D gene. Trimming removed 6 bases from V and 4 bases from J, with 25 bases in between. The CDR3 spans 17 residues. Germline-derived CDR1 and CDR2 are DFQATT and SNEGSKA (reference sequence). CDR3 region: CSAPVGSPALGYNEQFF. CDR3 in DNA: TGCAGTGCCCCCGTGGGTAGCCCTGCTCTGGGGTACAATGAGCAGTTCTTC.

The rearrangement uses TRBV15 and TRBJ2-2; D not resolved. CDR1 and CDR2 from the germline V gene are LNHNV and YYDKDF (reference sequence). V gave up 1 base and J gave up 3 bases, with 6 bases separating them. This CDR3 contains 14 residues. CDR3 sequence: CATSRVPHTGELFF. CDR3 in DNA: TGTGCCACCAGCAGAGTTCCTCACACCGGGGAGCTGTTTTTT.

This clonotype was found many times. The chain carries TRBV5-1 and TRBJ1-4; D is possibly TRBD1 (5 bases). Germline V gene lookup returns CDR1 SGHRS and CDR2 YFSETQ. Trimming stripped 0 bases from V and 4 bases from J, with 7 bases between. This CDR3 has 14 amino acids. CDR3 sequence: CASSLGQSNEKLFF. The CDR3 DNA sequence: TGCGCCAGCAGCTTGGGACAGAGTAATGAAAAACTGTTTTTT. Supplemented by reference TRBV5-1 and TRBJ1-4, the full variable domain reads KAGVTQTPRYLIKTRGQQVTLSCSPISGHRSVSWYQQTPGQGLQFLFEYFSETQRNKGNFPGRFSGRQFSNSRSEMNVSTLELGDSALYLCASSLGQSNEKLFFGSGTQLSVL.

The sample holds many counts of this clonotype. The DNA for the CDR3 is TGTGCCAGCAGTTTTTTTCGCTCAGGGGGCAAATGGGGCTCCTACAATGAGCAGTTCTTC. This sequence encodes CASSFFRSGGKWGSYNEQFF. This sequence joins TRBV28 and TRBJ2-1; 8 bases agree with TRBD1. CDR1 and CDR2 from the germline V gene are MDHEN and SYDVKM. This CDR3 is built from 20 residues. The ends lost 3 bases at V and 0 bases at J; junction bases unmatched: 16.

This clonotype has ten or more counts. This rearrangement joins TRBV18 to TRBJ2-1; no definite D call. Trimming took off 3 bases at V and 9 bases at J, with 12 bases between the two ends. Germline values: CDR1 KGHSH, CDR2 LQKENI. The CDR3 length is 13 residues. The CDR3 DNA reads TGTGCCAGCTCACCCGGGTCTACCGGTGAGCAGTTCTTC. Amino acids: CASSPGSTGEQFF. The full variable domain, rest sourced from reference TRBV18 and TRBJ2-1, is NAGVMQNPRHLVRRRGQEARLRCSPMKGHSHVYWYRQLPEEGLKFMVYLQKENIIDESGMPKERFSAEFPKEGPSILRIQQVVRGDSAAYFCASSPGSTGEQFFGPGTRLTVL.

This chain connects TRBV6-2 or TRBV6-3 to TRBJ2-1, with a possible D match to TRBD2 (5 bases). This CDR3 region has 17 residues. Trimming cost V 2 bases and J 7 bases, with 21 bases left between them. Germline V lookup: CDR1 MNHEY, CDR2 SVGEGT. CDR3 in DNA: TGTGCCAGCAGTTACCGGTCTCTAGCCCTGAGAAGAAATGAGCAGTTCTTC. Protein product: CASSYRSLALRRNEQFF.